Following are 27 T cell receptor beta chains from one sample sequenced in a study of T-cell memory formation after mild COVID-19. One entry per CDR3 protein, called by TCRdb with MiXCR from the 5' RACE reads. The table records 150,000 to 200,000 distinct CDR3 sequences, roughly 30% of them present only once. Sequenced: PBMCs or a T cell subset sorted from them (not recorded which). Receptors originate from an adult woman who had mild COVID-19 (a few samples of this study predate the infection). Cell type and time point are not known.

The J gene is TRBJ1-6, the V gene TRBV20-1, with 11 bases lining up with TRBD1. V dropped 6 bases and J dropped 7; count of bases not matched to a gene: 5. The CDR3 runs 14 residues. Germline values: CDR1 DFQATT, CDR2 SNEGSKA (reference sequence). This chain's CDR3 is CSAPGTGGNSPLHF. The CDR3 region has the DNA TGCAGTGCACCTGGGACAGGGGGGAATTCACCCCTCCACTTT.

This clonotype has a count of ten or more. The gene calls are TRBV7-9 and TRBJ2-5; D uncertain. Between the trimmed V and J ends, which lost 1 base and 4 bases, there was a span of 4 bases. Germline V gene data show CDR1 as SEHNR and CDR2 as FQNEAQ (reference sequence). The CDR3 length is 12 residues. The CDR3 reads CASSLGRETQYF. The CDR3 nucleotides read TGTGCCAGCAGCTTAGGACGAGAGACCCAGTACTTC. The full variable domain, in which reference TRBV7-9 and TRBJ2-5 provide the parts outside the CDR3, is DTGVSQNPRHKITKRGQNVTFRCDPISEHNRLYWYRQTLGQGPEFLTYFQNEAQLEKSRLLSDRFSAERPKGSFSTLEIQRTEQGDSAMYLCASSLGRETQYFGPGTRLLVL.

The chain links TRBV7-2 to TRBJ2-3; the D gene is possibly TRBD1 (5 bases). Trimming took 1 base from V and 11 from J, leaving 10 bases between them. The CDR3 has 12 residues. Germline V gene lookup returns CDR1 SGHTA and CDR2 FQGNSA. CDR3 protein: CASSLGQGWQYF. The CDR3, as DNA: TGTGCCAGCAGCTTAGGTCAGGGCTGGCAGTATTTT.

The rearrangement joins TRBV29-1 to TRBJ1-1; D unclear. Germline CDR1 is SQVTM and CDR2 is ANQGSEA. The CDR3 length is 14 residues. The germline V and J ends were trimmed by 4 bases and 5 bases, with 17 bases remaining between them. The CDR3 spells CSVGLRDQGTEAFF. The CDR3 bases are TGCAGCGTTGGTCTCAGAGACCAAGGAACTGAAGCTTTCTTT.

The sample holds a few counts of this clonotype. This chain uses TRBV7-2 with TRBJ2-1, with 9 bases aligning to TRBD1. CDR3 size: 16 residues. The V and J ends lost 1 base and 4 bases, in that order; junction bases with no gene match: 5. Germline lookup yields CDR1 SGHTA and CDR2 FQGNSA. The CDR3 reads CASSLEGTGSYNEQFF. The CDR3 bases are TGTGCCAGCAGCTTAGAGGGGACAGGGTCGTACAATGAGCAGTTCTTC.

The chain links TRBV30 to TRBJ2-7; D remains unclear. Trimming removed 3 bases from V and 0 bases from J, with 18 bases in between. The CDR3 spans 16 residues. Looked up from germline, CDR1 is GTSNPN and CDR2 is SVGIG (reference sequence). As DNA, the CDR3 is TGTGCCTGGAGCCGCCTCCGGGCAGGCAGCTCCTACGAGCAGTACTTC. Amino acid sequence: CAWSRLRAGSSYEQYF.

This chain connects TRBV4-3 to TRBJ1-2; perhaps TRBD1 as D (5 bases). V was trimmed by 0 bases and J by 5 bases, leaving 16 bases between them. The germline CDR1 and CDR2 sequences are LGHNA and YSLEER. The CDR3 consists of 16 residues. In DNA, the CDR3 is TGCGCCAGCAGCCAAGATCGTCTACAGGATTGGTATGGCTACACCTTC. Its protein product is CASSQDRLQDWYGYTF.

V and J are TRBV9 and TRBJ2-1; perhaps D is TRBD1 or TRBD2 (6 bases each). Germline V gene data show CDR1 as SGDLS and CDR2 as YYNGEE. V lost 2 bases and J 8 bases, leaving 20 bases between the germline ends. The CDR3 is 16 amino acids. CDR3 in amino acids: CASSVDRGGIGDEQFF. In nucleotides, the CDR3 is TGTGCCAGCAGCGTCGACCGAGGGGGGATAGGGGATGAGCAGTTCTTC.

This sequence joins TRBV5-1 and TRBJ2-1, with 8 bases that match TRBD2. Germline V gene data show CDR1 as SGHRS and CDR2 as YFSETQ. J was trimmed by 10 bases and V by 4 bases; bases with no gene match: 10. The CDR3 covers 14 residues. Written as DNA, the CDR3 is TGCGCCAGCAGCCTGGGACTAGAGCCTTGGGAGCAGTTCTTC. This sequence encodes CASSLGLEPWEQFF.

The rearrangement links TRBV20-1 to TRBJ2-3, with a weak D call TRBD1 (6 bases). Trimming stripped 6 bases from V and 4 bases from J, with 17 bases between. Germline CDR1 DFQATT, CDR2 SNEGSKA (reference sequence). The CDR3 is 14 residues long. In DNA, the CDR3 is TGCAGTGCCACAAACAGGGAAGAGTCAGATACGCAGTATTTT. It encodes CSATNREESDTQYF.

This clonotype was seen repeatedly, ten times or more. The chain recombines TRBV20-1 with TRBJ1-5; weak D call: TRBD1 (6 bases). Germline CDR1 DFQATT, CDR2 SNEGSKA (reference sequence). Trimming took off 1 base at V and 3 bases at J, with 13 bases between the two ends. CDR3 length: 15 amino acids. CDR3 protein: CSARVQGLNNQPQHF. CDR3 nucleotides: TGCAGTGCTAGAGTCCAGGGGCTAAACAATCAGCCCCAGCATTTT.

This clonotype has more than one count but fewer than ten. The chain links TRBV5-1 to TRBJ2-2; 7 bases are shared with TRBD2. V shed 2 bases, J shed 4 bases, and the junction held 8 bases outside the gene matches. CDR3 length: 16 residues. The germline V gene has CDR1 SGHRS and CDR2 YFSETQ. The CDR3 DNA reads TGCGCCAGCAGCTTTTTTGCGGGAGTCGTCACCGGGGAGCTGTTTTTT. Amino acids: CASSFFAGVVTGELFF.

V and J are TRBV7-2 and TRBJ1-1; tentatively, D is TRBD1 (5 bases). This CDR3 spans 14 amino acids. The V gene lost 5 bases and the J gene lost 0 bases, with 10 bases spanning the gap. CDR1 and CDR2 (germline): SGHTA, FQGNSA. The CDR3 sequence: CASSVGTVNTEAFF. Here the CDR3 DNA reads TGTGCCAGCAGCGTAGGGACGGTGAACACTGAAGCTTTCTTT.

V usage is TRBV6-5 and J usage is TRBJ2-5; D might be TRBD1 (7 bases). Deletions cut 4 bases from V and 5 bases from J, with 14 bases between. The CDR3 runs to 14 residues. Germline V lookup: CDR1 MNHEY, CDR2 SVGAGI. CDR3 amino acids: CASSSTGRSETQYF. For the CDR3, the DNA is TGTGCCAGCAGTTCGACAGGGAGGTCGGAGACCCAGTACTTC.

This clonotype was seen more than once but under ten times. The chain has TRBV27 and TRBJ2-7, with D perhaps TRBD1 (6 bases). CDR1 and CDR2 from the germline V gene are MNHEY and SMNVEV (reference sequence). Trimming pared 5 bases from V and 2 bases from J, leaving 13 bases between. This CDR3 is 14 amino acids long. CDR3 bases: TGTGCCAGCAGTCTACAGGGTTTGGCCTACGAGCAGTACTTC. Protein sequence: CASSLQGLAYEQYF.

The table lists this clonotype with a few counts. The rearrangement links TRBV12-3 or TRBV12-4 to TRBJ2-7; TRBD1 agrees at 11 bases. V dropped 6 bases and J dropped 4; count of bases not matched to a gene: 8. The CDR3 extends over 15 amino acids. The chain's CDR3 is CASSPQDRGHYEQYF. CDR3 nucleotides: TGTGCCAGCAGCCCCCAGGACAGGGGGCATTACGAGCAGTACTTC.

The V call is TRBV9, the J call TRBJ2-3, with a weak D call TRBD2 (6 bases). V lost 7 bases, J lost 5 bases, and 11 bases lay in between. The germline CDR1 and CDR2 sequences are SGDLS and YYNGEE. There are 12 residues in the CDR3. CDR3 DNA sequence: TGTGCCAGCGGTCGGAGGGGAGATACGCAGTATTTT. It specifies CASGRRGDTQYF.

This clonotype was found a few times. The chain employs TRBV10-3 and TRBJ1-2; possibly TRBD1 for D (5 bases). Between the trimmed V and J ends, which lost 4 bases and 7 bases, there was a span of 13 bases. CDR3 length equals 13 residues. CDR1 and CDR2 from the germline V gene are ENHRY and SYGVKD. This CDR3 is CAISGDQTGGYTF. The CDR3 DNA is TGTGCCATCAGTGGGGACCAAACCGGTGGCTACACCTTC.

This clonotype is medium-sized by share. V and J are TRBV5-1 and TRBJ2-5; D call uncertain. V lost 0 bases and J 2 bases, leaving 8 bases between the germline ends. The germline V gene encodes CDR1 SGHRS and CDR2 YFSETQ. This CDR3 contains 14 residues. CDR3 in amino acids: CASSLDSQQETQYF. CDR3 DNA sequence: TGCGCCAGCAGCTTGGACAGTCAACAAGAGACCCAGTACTTC.

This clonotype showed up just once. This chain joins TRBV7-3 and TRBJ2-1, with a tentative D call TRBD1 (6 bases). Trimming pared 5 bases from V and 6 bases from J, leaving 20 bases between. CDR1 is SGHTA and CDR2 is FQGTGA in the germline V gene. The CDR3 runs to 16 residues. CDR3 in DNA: TGTGCCAGCAGCCAACGGCACAGGGTTAAAGGCAATGAGCAGTTCTTC. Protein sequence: CASSQRHRVKGNEQFF.

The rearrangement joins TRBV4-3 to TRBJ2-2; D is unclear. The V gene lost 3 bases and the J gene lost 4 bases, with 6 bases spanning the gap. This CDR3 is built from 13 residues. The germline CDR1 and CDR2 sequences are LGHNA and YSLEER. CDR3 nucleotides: TGCGCCAGCAGCCACGGGCTCACCGGGGAGCTGTTTTTT. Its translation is CASSHGLTGELFF.

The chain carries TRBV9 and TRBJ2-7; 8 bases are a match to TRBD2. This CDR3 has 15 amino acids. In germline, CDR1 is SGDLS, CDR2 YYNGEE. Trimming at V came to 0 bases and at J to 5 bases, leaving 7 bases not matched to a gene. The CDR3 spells CASSVVSGGPDEQYF. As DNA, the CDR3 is TGTGCCAGCAGCGTAGTGAGCGGGGGTCCGGACGAGCAGTACTTC.

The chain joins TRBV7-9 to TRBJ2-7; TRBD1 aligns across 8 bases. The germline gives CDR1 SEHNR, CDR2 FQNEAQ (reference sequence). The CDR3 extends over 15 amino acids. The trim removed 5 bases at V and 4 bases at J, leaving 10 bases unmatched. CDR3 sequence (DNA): TGTGCCAGCAGCCCTACGGCAGGGGGCACGTACGAGCAGTACTTC. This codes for CASSPTAGGTYEQYF.

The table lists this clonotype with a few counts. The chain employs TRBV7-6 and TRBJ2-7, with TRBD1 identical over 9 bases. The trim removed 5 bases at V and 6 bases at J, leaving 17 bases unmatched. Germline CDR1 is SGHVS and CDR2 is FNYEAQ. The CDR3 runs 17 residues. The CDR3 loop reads CASSQIKGQGPLREQYF. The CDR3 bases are TGTGCCAGCAGCCAGATCAAAGGACAGGGGCCCTTACGCGAGCAGTACTTC.

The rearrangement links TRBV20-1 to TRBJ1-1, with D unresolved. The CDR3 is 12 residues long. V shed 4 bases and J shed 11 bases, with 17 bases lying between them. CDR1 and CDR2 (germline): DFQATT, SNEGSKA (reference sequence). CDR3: CSAISPTKGAFF. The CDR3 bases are TGCAGTGCTATCTCGCCCACCAAAGGGGCTTTCTTT.

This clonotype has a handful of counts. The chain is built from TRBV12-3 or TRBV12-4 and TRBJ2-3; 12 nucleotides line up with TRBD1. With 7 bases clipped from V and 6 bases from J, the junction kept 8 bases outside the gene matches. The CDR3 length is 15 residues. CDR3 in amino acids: CASKGGQGAWDTQYF. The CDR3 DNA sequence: TGTGCCAGCAAGGGGGGACAGGGGGCATGGGATACGCAGTATTTT.

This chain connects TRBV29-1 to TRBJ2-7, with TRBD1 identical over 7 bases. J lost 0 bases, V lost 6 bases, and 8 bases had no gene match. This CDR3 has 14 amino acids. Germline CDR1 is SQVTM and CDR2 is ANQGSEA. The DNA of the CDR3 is TGCAGCGTCGCCCGGGACAGCAGCTCCTACGAGCAGTACTTC. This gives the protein CSVARDSSSYEQYF.